A single sample is the source of the 9 T cell receptor beta chains below, sequenced in a study of OX40 agonist ivuxolimab in advanced cancers. Sequenced by immunoSEQ multiplex PCR; TCRdb stores in-frame clones only, minus some. The profile shows under 110,000 clones, 90% of them singletons. The input for sequencing was CD4+ or CD8+ T cells sorted from blood, taken in a trial of the OX40 agonist ivuxolimab. The receptors were gathered from an adult with an advanced solid tumor such as melanoma, head and neck, liver or kidney cancer.

The chain combines TRBV28 with TRBJ1-3, with D maybe TRBD1 (5 bases). The CDR3 is 16 amino acids. V was pared by 4 bases and J by 3 bases, with 16 bases between. In germline, CDR1 is MDHEN, CDR2 SYDVKM. CDR3 sequence: CASSSTASLIGNTIYF. The CDR3 DNA reads TGTGCCAGCAGTTCGACAGCTTCGTTAATTGGAAACACCATATATTTT. The variable domain in full, with the rest retrieved from reference TRBV28 and TRBJ1-3, is DVKVTQSSRYLVKRTGEKVFLECVQDMDHENMFWYRQDPGLGLRLIYFSYDVKMKEKGDIPEGYSVSREKKERFSLILESASTNQTSMYLCASSSTASLIGNTIYFGEGSWLTVV.

The gene calls are TRBV5-4 and TRBJ2-5; 10 nucleotides align to TRBD2. V shed 4 bases, J shed 9 bases, and the junction held 6 bases outside the gene matches. The V gene's germline CDR1 is SGHNT and CDR2 YYREEE (reference sequence). The CDR3 consists of 13 residues. CDR3 DNA: TGTGCCAGCAGCCTCGGACTAGCGGTGGCCCAGTACTTC. Translating it yields CASSLGLAVAQYF. Looking up the rest from reference TRBV5-4 and TRBJ2-5 gives the full variable domain: ETGVTQSPTHLIKTRGQQVTLRCSSQSGHNTVSWYQQALGQGPQFIFQYYREEENGRGNFPPRFSGLQFPNYSSELNVNALELDDSALYLCASSLGLAVAQYFGPGTRLLVL.

The chain links TRBV9 to TRBJ2-1, with 11 positions matching TRBD2. Trimming cost V 0 bases and J 9 bases; bases outside gene matches: 2. The CDR3 sequence is 14 residues long. CDR1 is SGDLS, CDR2 YYNGEE, per germline. The CDR3 here is CASSVELAGVEQFF. CDR3 sequence (DNA): TGTGCCAGCAGCGTAGAACTAGCGGGGGTTGAGCAGTTCTTC.

The V and J genes are TRBV7-9 and TRBJ2-3; 9 bases match TRBD1. J was trimmed by 6 bases and V by 4 bases; bases with no gene match: 8. The CDR3 has 15 amino acids. CDR1 and CDR2 from the germline V gene are SEHNR and FQNEAQ (reference sequence). For the CDR3, the DNA is TGTGCCAGCAGCTCCAAGGGACAGGGAGGCGATACGCAGTATTTT. This sequence encodes CASSSKGQGGDTQYF.

CDR3 coding DNA: TGTGCCAGCAAAACCCGCGGGGGGGGGCTCTACGAGCAGTACTTC. Its protein is CASKTRGGGLYEQYF. The chain joins TRBV27 to TRBJ2-7; 9 bases line up with TRBD2. Germline V gene sequence: CDR1 MNHEY, CDR2 SMNVEV (reference sequence). V shed 7 bases, J shed 3 bases, and the junction held 10 bases outside the gene matches. The CDR3 extends over 15 amino acids.

The chain is built from TRBV5-1 and TRBJ2-7, with D possibly being TRBD2 (8 bases). The CDR3 loop spans 14 amino acids. Trimming pared 4 bases from V and 7 bases from J, leaving 18 bases between. CDR1 and CDR2 from the germline V gene are SGHRS and YFSETQ. CDR3 sequence: CASSPGGGNREQYF. CDR3 DNA: TGCGCCAGCAGCCCGGGAGGGGGCAACCGGGAGCAGTACTTC.

The gene calls are TRBV19 and TRBJ2-6; TRBD1 matches at 9 bases. Per germline, CDR1 LNHDA and CDR2 SQIVND (reference sequence). Losses at the gene ends were 6 bases for V and 0 bases for J; bases not matched to a gene: 6. This CDR3 region has 17 residues. CDR3 amino acids: CASRPGQGSSGANVLTF. In nucleotides, the CDR3 is TGTGCCAGTAGGCCGGGACAGGGAAGCTCTGGGGCCAACGTCCTGACTTTC.

This sequence joins TRBV18 and TRBJ2-1; 8 nucleotides align to TRBD2. CDR1 and CDR2 (germline): KGHSH, LQKENI. The CDR3 has 13 amino acids. The V and J ends lost 3 bases and 8 bases, in that order; junction bases with no gene match: 3. In DNA, the CDR3 is TGTGCCAGCTCACCCGGGAGGGAGGATGAGCAGTTCTTC. Its protein is CASSPGREDEQFF.

The rearrangement links TRBV28 to TRBJ2-2; 7 bases match TRBD1. After removal of 3 bases from V and 6 bases from J, the junction contained 10 bases not matched to a gene. CDR1 is MDHEN and CDR2 is SYDVKM in the germline V gene. This CDR3 has 16 amino acids. The CDR3 nucleotides are TGTGCCAGCAGTTTGTGGGCAGGGGGAACCGCCGGGGAGCTGTTTTTT. Encoded protein: CASSLWAGGTAGELFF. The full variable domain, completed using reference TRBV28 and TRBJ2-2, is DVKVTQSSRYLVKRTGEKVFLECVQDMDHENMFWYRQDPGLGLRLIYFSYDVKMKEKGDIPEGYSVSREKKERFSLILESASTNQTSMYLCASSLWAGGTAGELFFGEGSRLTVL.